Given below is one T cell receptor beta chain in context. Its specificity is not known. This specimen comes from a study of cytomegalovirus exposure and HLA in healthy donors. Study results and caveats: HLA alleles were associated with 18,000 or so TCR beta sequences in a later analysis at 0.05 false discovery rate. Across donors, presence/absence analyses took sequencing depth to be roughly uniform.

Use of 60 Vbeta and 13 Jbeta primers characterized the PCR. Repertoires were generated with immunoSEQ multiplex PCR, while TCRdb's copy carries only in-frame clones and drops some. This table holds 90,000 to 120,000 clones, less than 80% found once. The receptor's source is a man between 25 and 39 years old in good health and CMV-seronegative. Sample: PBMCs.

The CDR3 loop is CATSRRSGGEQYF. The CDR3 DNA reads as TGTGCCACCAGCCGAAGGTCAGGTGGCGAGCAGTACTTC. The chain has TRBV15 and TRBJ2-7; D remains ambiguous. The CDR3 contains 13 residues. Germline V CDR1 and CDR2: LNHNV, YYDKDF (reference sequence). V was trimmed by 5 bases and J by 6 bases, leaving 14 bases between them.